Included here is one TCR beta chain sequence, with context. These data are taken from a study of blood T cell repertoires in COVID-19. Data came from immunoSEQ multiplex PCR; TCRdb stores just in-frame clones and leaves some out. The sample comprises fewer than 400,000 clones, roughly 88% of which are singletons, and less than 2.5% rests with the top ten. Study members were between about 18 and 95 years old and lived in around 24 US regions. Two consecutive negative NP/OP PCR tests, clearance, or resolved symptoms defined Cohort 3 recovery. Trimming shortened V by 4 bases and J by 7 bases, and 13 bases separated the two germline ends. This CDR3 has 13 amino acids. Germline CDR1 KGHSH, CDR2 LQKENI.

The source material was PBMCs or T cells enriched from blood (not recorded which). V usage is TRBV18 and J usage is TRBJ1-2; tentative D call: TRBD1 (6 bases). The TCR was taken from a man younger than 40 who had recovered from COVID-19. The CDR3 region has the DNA TGTGCCAGCTCACTCTCAGGGGTCCCTGGCTACACCTTC. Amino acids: CASSLSGVPGYTF.